This passage covers 9 T cell receptor beta chains from one sample sequenced in a study of cytomegalovirus exposure and HLA in healthy donors. The PCR employed 60 Vbeta primers together with 13 Jbeta primers. Produced via immunoSEQ multiplex PCR; TCRdb's table is partial and in-frame only. The sample shows 85,000 to 130,000 clones, roughly 75% of them seen only once. Material for sequencing was PBMCs. The receptor set was obtained from a man in his forties in good health and CMV-seronegative.

The chain recombines TRBV2 with TRBJ1-1; D is possibly TRBD1 (6 bases). The CDR3 totals 13 residues. With 6 bases removed from V and 11 bases from J, the gap between germline ends came to 19 bases. Germline loops: CDR1 SNHLY, CDR2 FYNNEI. CDR3 sequence reads: CASRVQGGYTAFF. As DNA, the CDR3 is TGTGCCAGCAGAGTACAGGGTGGGTACACGGCTTTCTTT. The full variable domain, completed using reference TRBV2 and TRBJ1-1, is EPEVTQTPSHQVTQMGQEVILRCVPISNHLYFYWYRQILGQKVEFLVSFYNNEISEKSEIFDDQFSVERPDGSNFTLKIRSTKLEDSAMYFCASRVQGGYTAFFGQGTRLTVV.

The rearrangement links TRBV5-6 to TRBJ2-3; TRBD1 aligns across 7 bases. Germline V gene data show CDR1 as SGHDT and CDR2 as YYEEEE. V shed 3 bases and J 2 bases; nucleotides not matched to a gene: 9. The CDR3 contains 16 residues. The CDR3 DNA reads TGTGCCAGCAGCTCATTACCAGGGGGTGACACAGATACGCAGTATTTT. Residues: CASSSLPGGDTDTQYF. The full variable domain, completed using reference TRBV5-6 and TRBJ2-3, is DAGVTQSPTHLIKTRGQQVTLRCSPKSGHDTVSWYQQALGQGPQFIFQYYEEEERQRGNFPDRFSGHQFPNYSSELNVNALLLGDSALYLCASSSLPGGDTDTQYFGPGTRLTVL.

The chain carries TRBV2 and TRBJ1-5; TRBD1 might be the D (6 bases). Trimming stripped 10 bases from V and 4 bases from J, with 8 bases between. The V gene's germline CDR1 is SNHLY and CDR2 FYNNEI. This CDR3 region has 11 residues. CDR3 nucleotide sequence: TGTGCCAAGGGACAAAATCAGCCCCAGCATTTT. Protein product: CAKGQNQPQHF.

The V call is TRBV7-2, the J call TRBJ2-6; no firm D call. The germline V gene has CDR1 SGHTA and CDR2 FQGNSA. Trimming cost V 5 bases and J 2 bases, with 10 bases left between them. This CDR3 comprises 15 residues. This CDR3 reads CASSPIRTGANVLTF. CDR3 sequence (DNA): TGTGCCAGCAGCCCCATCAGAACTGGGGCCAACGTCCTGACTTTC.

V gene TRBV5-1 combines with J gene TRBJ2-2, with D possibly matching TRBD1 (5 bases). V lost 2 bases to trimming and J lost 7 bases, with 15 bases between them. This CDR3 region has 15 residues. Looked up from germline, CDR1 is SGHRS and CDR2 is YFSETQ. CDR3 sequence: CASSLQVRVDGELFF. CDR3 nucleotides: TGCGCCAGCAGCTTACAAGTCAGGGTCGACGGGGAGCTGTTTTTT.

This sequence joins TRBV5-1 and TRBJ2-3, with D unresolved. CDR1 is SGHRS and CDR2 is YFSETQ in the germline V gene. Trimming removed 0 bases from V and 0 bases from J, with 5 bases in between. The CDR3 extends over 14 amino acids. The CDR3 protein is CASSLAPSTDTQYF. DNA for the CDR3: TGCGCCAGCAGCTTGGCCCCGAGCACAGATACGCAGTATTTT.

This sequence joins TRBV4-2 and TRBJ2-2; the D gene is possibly TRBD1 (5 bases). CDR3 size: 15 residues. V was trimmed by 0 bases and J by 4 bases, leaving 9 bases between them. The V gene's germline CDR1 is LGHNA and CDR2 YNFKEQ. For the CDR3, the DNA is TGTGCCAGCAGCCAAGATCTAGGGGTCACCGGGGAGCTGTTTTTT. Translation: CASSQDLGVTGELFF.

The chain carries TRBV5-6 and TRBJ2-2; D perhaps matches TRBD2 (5 bases). This CDR3 comprises 14 residues. Trimming pared 0 bases from V and 6 bases from J, leaving 9 bases between. Germline loops: CDR1 SGHDT, CDR2 YYEEEE. CDR3: CASSLVFGAGELFF. In DNA, the CDR3 is TGTGCCAGCAGCTTGGTGTTCGGGGCCGGGGAGCTGTTTTTT.

The chain has TRBV5-1 and TRBJ2-7; 7 bases are shared with TRBD2. Trimming removed 2 bases from V and 0 bases from J; junction bases left unmatched: 8. The CDR3 has 16 amino acids. The germline V gene has CDR1 SGHRS and CDR2 YFSETQ. CDR3 sequence: CASSLSGGFGSYEQYF. Written as DNA, the CDR3 is TGCGCCAGCAGCTTATCGGGGGGTTTCGGCTCCTACGAGCAGTACTTC.